Listed below are T cell receptor beta chains from one sample, sequenced in a study of T cell changes during pregnancy in multiple sclerosis. Using immunoSEQ multiplex PCR, the repertoire was profiled, and TCRdb retains in-frame clones only, with some absent. The profile shows 65,000 to 85,000 clones, 92% of them singletons. The source material was peripheral blood, sampled after pregnancy. The receptor source for this set is a female donor with multiple sclerosis, enrolled in a pregnancy study. Each CDR3 is given with its conserved first and last residue. D genes are given only for firm matches. Clone size is given for some rows only: seen once, a few or many times, or a class if the clone is expanded.

j_gene: TRBJ1-1
d_gene: .
v_gene: TRBV29-1
abundance: few
CDR3aa: CSVESGVTEAFF
CDR3nt: TGCAGCGTTGAATCGGGTGTCACTGAAGCTTTCTTT

j_gene: TRBJ2-1
d_gene: TRBD2
v_gene: TRBV7-9
abundance: .
CDR3aa: CASSLAPTSSSYNEQFF
CDR3nt: TGTGCCAGCAGCTTAGCGCCGACTAGCAGCTCCTACAATGAGCAGTTCTTC

j_gene: TRBJ1-1
d_gene: TRBD1
v_gene: TRBV5-4
abundance: .
CDR3aa: CASSMLRDSEAFF
CDR3nt: TGTGCCAGCAGCATGCTCCGGGACAGTGAAGCTTTCTTT

j_gene: TRBJ2-7
d_gene: TRBD1
v_gene: TRBV28
abundance: .
CDR3aa: CASSTGTEELHEQYF
CDR3nt: TGTGCCAGCAGCACCGGGACAGAAGAGCTCCACGAGCAGTACTTC

j_gene: TRBJ2-7
d_gene: TRBD2
v_gene: TRBV11-3
abundance: .
CDR3aa: CASSLGLAGAYEQYF
CDR3nt: TGTGCCAGCAGCTTAGGACTAGCGGGAGCCTACGAGCAGTACTTC

j_gene: TRBJ2-1
d_gene: TRBD1
v_gene: TRBV5-6
abundance: once
CDR3aa: CASSVQGVGLYNEQFF
CDR3nt: TGTGCCAGCAGCGTCCAGGGGGTAGGGCTATACAATGAGCAGTTCTTC

j_gene: TRBJ2-1
d_gene: TRBD2
v_gene: TRBV7-3
abundance: .
CDR3aa: CASSPGLAGVVEQFF
CDR3nt: TGTGCCAGCAGCCCGGGACTAGCGGGAGTGGTTGAGCAGTTCTTC

j_gene: TRBJ2-1
d_gene: TRBD2
v_gene: TRBV9
abundance: .
CDR3aa: CASSVLAGVFNEQFF
CDR3nt: TGTGCCAGCAGCGTACTAGCGGGAGTGTTTAATGAGCAGTTCTTC

j_gene: TRBJ2-7
d_gene: .
v_gene: TRBV18
abundance: .
CDR3aa: CASSPTSPGVSYEQYF
CDR3nt: TGTGCCAGCTCACCAACTTCGCCAGGGGTCTCCTACGAGCAGTACTTC

j_gene: TRBJ1-2
d_gene: .
v_gene: TRBV29-1
abundance: .
CDR3aa: CSVGGQQGKYGYTF
CDR3nt: TGCAGCGTTGGAGGACAACAGGGCAAATATGGCTACACCTTC

j_gene: TRBJ2-6
d_gene: .
v_gene: TRBV7-6
abundance: .
CDR3aa: CASSSQAGRTGANVLTF
CDR3nt: TGTGCCAGCAGCTCCCAGGCAGGGCGGACTGGGGCCAACGTCCTGACTTTC

j_gene: TRBJ2-3
d_gene: TRBD2
v_gene: TRBV5-1
abundance: .
CDR3aa: CASSFRGTSGRTDTQYF
CDR3nt: TGCGCCAGCAGCTTCCGCGGGACTAGCGGGAGAACAGATACGCAGTATTTT

j_gene: TRBJ2-7
d_gene: TRBD2
v_gene: TRBV10-3
abundance: .
CDR3aa: CAISEPLAGVHEQYF
CDR3nt: TGTGCCATCAGTGAACCCCTAGCGGGAGTACACGAGCAGTACTTC

j_gene: TRBJ1-2
d_gene: .
v_gene: TRBV18
abundance: once
CDR3aa: CASSPVDTSYYGYTF
CDR3nt: TGTGCCAGCTCACCAGTCGACACAAGTTACTATGGCTACACCTTC

j_gene: TRBJ2-3
d_gene: TRBD2
v_gene: TRBV5-1
abundance: .
CDR3aa: CASSLGTSEGTQYF
CDR3nt: TGCGCCAGCAGCTTGGGGACTAGCGAAGGTACGCAGTATTTT

j_gene: TRBJ2-4
d_gene: .
v_gene: TRBV7-2
abundance: few
CDR3aa: CASSLFPSLNIQYF
CDR3nt: TGTGCCAGCAGCTTATTTCCTAGTTTGAACATTCAGTACTTC

j_gene: TRBJ2-1
d_gene: .
v_gene: TRBV4-3
abundance: .
CDR3aa: CASSQDAGGSYNEQFF
CDR3nt: TGCGCCAGCAGCCAAGACGCGGGCGGCTCCTACAATGAGCAGTTCTTC

j_gene: TRBJ2-3
d_gene: TRBD2
v_gene: TRBV5-6
abundance: .
CDR3aa: CASSSYSTSVGTDTQYF
CDR3nt: TGTGCCAGCAGCTCGTATTCGACTAGCGTTGGCACAGATACGCAGTATTTT

j_gene: TRBJ2-6
d_gene: .
v_gene: TRBV30
abundance: .
CDR3aa: CAWTSRWGGRSSGANVLTF
CDR3nt: TGTGCCTGGACCTCAAGGTGGGGGGGCCGTAGCTCTGGGGCCAACGTCCTGACTTTC

j_gene: TRBJ2-7
d_gene: .
v_gene: TRBV7-9
abundance: .
CDR3aa: CASSLSIARDEQYF
CDR3nt: TGTGCCAGCAGCTTAAGCATCGCCAGGGACGAGCAGTACTTC

j_gene: TRBJ2-1
d_gene: TRBD2
v_gene: TRBV10-3
abundance: .
CDR3aa: CAISESLAGGVSEQFF
CDR3nt: TGTGCCATCAGTGAGTCCCTAGCGGGGGGGGTAAGTGAGCAGTTCTTC

j_gene: TRBJ2-1
d_gene: TRBD2
v_gene: TRBV7-3
abundance: few
CDR3aa: CASSPGLGEGYEQFF
CDR3nt: TGTGCCAGCAGTCCCGGCCTCGGGGAGGGCTATGAGCAGTTCTTC

j_gene: TRBJ2-7
d_gene: .
v_gene: TRBV4-2
abundance: .
CDR3aa: CASSQAGYEQYF
CDR3nt: TGTGCCAGCAGCCAAGCGGGATACGAGCAGTACTTC

j_gene: TRBJ2-5
d_gene: .
v_gene: TRBV9
abundance: .
CDR3aa: CASSGSTSSGETQYF
CDR3nt: TGTGCCAGCAGCGGGAGTACTAGCTCGGGAGAGACCCAGTACTTC

j_gene: TRBJ2-3
d_gene: .
v_gene: TRBV28
abundance: .
CDR3aa: CASTLRGRYTDTQYF
CDR3nt: TGTGCCAGCACCCTGAGAGGGAGGTACACAGATACGCAGTATTTT

j_gene: TRBJ2-2
d_gene: TRBD2
v_gene: TRBV5-1
abundance: .
CDR3aa: CASSLTGGTGELFF
CDR3nt: TGCGCCAGCAGCTTAACGGGGGGGACCGGGGAGCTGTTTTTT

j_gene: TRBJ2-1
d_gene: TRBD1
v_gene: TRBV2
abundance: few
CDR3aa: CASSRQGRQFF
CDR3nt: TGTGCCAGCAGTCGACAGGGCCGGCAGTTCTTC

j_gene: TRBJ2-5
d_gene: TRBD1
v_gene: TRBV5-4
abundance: .
CDR3aa: CASSRDRGQETQYF
CDR3nt: TGTGCCAGCAGCCGGGACAGGGGGCAAGAGACCCAGTACTTC

j_gene: TRBJ2-1
d_gene: TRBD2
v_gene: TRBV10-1
abundance: .
CDR3aa: CASSEMVAGGLQFF
CDR3nt: TGCGCCAGCAGTGAGATGGTAGCGGGAGGGTTGCAGTTCTTC

j_gene: TRBJ1-1
d_gene: .
v_gene: TRBV10-3
abundance: once
CDR3aa: CAIQAGGVQNTEAFF
CDR3nt: TGTGCCATCCAGGCGGGGGGAGTCCAGAACACTGAAGCTTTCTTT

j_gene: TRBJ1-2
d_gene: .
v_gene: TRBV7-2
abundance: .
CDR3aa: CASSLRDFRYGYTF
CDR3nt: TGTGCCAGCAGCCTACGCGACTTTCGCTATGGCTACACCTTC

j_gene: TRBJ2-7
d_gene: TRBD1
v_gene: TRBV7-7
abundance: .
CDR3aa: CASSRGQYNEQYF
CDR3nt: TGTGCTAGCAGCCGGGGACAGTACAACGAGCAGTACTTC

j_gene: TRBJ1-1
d_gene: .
v_gene: TRBV13
abundance: .
CDR3aa: CASSVRPDQGAFF
CDR3nt: TGTGCCAGCAGCGTAAGACCCGACCAGGGAGCTTTCTTT

j_gene: TRBJ1-1
d_gene: .
v_gene: TRBV27
abundance: .
CDR3aa: CASSFQGSTEAFF
CDR3nt: TGTGCCAGCAGTTTTCAGGGGAGCACTGAAGCTTTCTTT

j_gene: TRBJ2-1
d_gene: .
v_gene: TRBV19
abundance: .
CDR3aa: CASSVIFSSYNEQFF
CDR3nt: TGTGCCAGTAGTGTCATATTTAGCTCCTACAATGAGCAGTTCTTC

j_gene: TRBJ2-7
d_gene: .
v_gene: TRBV27
abundance: .
CDR3aa: CASSPTGYYEQYF
CDR3nt: TGTGCCAGCAGCCCGACAGGTTACTACGAGCAGTACTTC

j_gene: TRBJ2-7
d_gene: .
v_gene: TRBV5-6
abundance: .
CDR3aa: CASSLWPPYEQYF
CDR3nt: TGTGCCAGCAGCTTGTGGCCCCCCTACGAGCAGTACTTC

j_gene: TRBJ1-2
d_gene: .
v_gene: TRBV5-6
abundance: .
CDR3aa: CASSRQASYYGYTF
CDR3nt: TGTGCCAGCAGCCGACAGGCTTCCTACTATGGCTACACCTTC

j_gene: TRBJ2-7
d_gene: TRBD2
v_gene: TRBV27
abundance: .
CDR3aa: CASSPGTSGGEQYF
CDR3nt: TGTGCCAGCAGTCCGGGGACTAGCGGGGGAGAGCAGTACTTC

j_gene: TRBJ2-6
d_gene: TRBD1
v_gene: TRBV6-1
abundance: .
CDR3aa: CASLADRGGANVLTF
CDR3nt: TGTGCCAGCCTCGCGGACAGGGGAGGGGCCAACGTCCTGACTTTC

j_gene: TRBJ2-7
d_gene: TRBD2
v_gene: TRBV4-1
abundance: .
CDR3aa: CASSQDLIAGAYEQYF
CDR3nt: TGCGCCAGCAGCCAAGATCTTATAGCGGGAGCCTACGAGCAGTACTTC

j_gene: TRBJ2-2
d_gene: TRBD2
v_gene: TRBV6-5
abundance: .
CDR3aa: CASSKYSGTGELFF
CDR3nt: TGTGCCAGCAGTAAATATAGCGGGACCGGGGAGCTGTTTTTT

j_gene: TRBJ2-7
d_gene: .
v_gene: TRBV18
abundance: .
CDR3aa: CASSPQGGEDYEQYF
CDR3nt: TGTGCCAGCTCACCGCAGGGGGGTGAGGACTACGAGCAGTACTTC

j_gene: TRBJ1-1
d_gene: .
v_gene: TRBV18
abundance: .
CDR3aa: CASSPPNTAERLAFF
CDR3nt: TGTGCCAGCTCACCACCTAACACAGCCGAACGTTTAGCTTTCTTT

j_gene: TRBJ2-7
d_gene: TRBD1
v_gene: TRBV19
abundance: .
CDR3aa: CASSTGTGDGVEQYF
CDR3nt: TGTGCCAGTAGTACCGGGACAGGCGATGGCGTCGAGCAGTACTTC

j_gene: TRBJ1-5
d_gene: .
v_gene: TRBV6-5
abundance: .
CDR3aa: CASSYSYSNQPQHF
CDR3nt: TGTGCCAGCAGTTACTCATATAGCAATCAGCCCCAGCATTTT